These 24 T cell receptor beta chains originate from one sample sequenced in a study of regulatory T cells in long-lasting Graves disease. Construction of the TCR beta libraries employed iRepertoire HTBI primers in conjunction with Arm-PCR of CDR3 regions. MiXCR was run by TCRdb on the multiplex PCR reads, yielding one entry per CDR3 protein. The table lists around 400,000 distinct CDR3 sequences, 10% to 15% of them singletons. Time point specified: newly diagnosed GD, antithyroid drugs for less than 3 months. PBMCs were the source of the RNA used for TCR sequencing. These data were also reused for a study on T cells in Graves' hyperthyroidism and ophthalmopathy.

Sequenced material: peripheral blood mononuclear cells (PBMCs), taken at new diagnosis, from a patient treated with antithyroid drugs. Receptor source: a woman under 30 with Graves disease.

As concerns this clonotype: With a much larger clone just one base away, this may be a read error. V is TRBV5-1 and J is TRBJ1-2; 7 bases align to TRBD1. Per the germline V gene, CDR1 is SGHRS and CDR2 is YFSETQ. The CDR3 extends over 14 amino acids. This chain's CDR3 is CASSHGQVGYGYAF. The CDR3 DNA reads TGCGCCAGCAGCCATGGACAGGTTGGCTATGGCTACGCCTTC.

This clonotype occurred many times. This chain connects TRBV12-3 or TRBV12-4 to TRBJ2-3, with 7 bases that match TRBD2. The CDR3 runs to 17 residues. The V segment lost 2 bases and the J segment 5 bases; nucleotides outside the gene matches: 13. This chain's CDR3 is CASSLRLAPGEEDTQYF. DNA for the CDR3: TGTGCCAGCAGTTTAAGACTAGCCCCTGGTGAGGAAGATACGCAGTATTTT.

This clonotype was seen at least ten times. This chain's CDR3 is CASSSPRRGLTPSLYNEQFF. CDR3 DNA: TGTGCCAGCTCCTCCCCCCGACGGGGACTTACACCTTCACTCTACAATGAGCAGTTCTTC. V is TRBV7-8 and J is TRBJ2-1, with D possibly TRBD2 on 6 matching bases. The V end lost 8 bases, the J end lost 3 bases, and 32 bases lay between the germline ends. Germline-derived CDR1 and CDR2 are SGHVS and FQNEAQ. This CDR3 has 20 residues. The entire variable domain, with the rest obtained from reference TRBV7-8 and TRBJ2-1, is as follows: GAGVSQSPRYKVAKRGQDVALRCDPISGHVSLFWYQQALGQGPEFLTYFQNEAQLDKSGLPSDRFFAERPEGSVSTLKIQRTQQEDSAVYLCASSSPRRGLTPSLYNEQFFGPGTRLTVL.

V usage is TRBV6-1 and J usage is TRBJ1-3; D is ambiguous. V dropped 8 bases and J dropped 0 bases, with 11 bases sitting between them. The length of the CDR3 is 14 residues. Per the germline V gene, CDR1 is MNHNS and CDR2 is SASEGT. This CDR3 reads CASSAGSSGNTIYF. In DNA, the CDR3 is TGTGCCAGCTCGGCGGGGAGCTCTGGAAACACCATATATTTT.

In this sample, this clonotype turned up many times. The V and J genes are TRBV12-3 or TRBV12-4 and TRBJ2-5; D may be TRBD1 (6 bases). V was shortened by 5 bases and J by 5 bases, with 12 bases between the two germline ends. There are 13 residues in the CDR3. CDR3 sequence: CASSQFQGETQYF. In nucleotides, the CDR3 is TGTGCCAGCAGTCAATTCCAGGGGGAGACCCAGTACTTC.

This clonotype was recorded at least ten times. The V call is TRBV6-2 or TRBV6-3, the J call TRBJ2-7, with 7 bases that match TRBD1. The junction had 16 bases not matched to a gene; V was cut back by 2 bases and J by 3 bases. Germline loops: CDR1 MNHEY, CDR2 SVGEGT. The CDR3 sequence is 18 residues long. The chain's CDR3 is CASSYDRPQGTAFYEQYF. DNA of the CDR3: TGTGCCAGCAGTTACGATCGTCCCCAAGGGACAGCATTCTACGAGCAGTACTTC.

This clonotype showed up many times. CDR3 DNA sequence: TGTGCCAGCAGCTTAGCTCGAAGGAGTAGCGGGAGTCAAGCCTACAATGAGCAGTTCTTC. Amino acid sequence: CASSLARRSSGSQAYNEQFF. This sequence joins TRBV7-9 and TRBJ2-1; TRBD2 aligns across 9 bases. The CDR3 length is 20 residues. With V trimmed by 0 bases and J by 2 bases, 14 bases remained unmatched. CDR1 and CDR2 (germline): SEHNR, FQNEAQ (reference sequence).

In its sample, this clonotype was seen many times. The chain links TRBV11-2 to TRBJ2-5; D possibly matches TRBD1 or TRBD2 (6 bases each). With 5 bases removed from V and 7 bases from J, the gap between germline ends came to 17 bases. CDR3 length: 14 residues. CDR1 is SGHAT and CDR2 is FQNNGV in the germline V gene. The chain's CDR3 is CASSPGAVSRTQYF. As DNA, the CDR3 is TGTGCCAGCAGCCCGGGGGCGGTCTCCCGGACCCAGTACTTC. Using reference TRBV11-2 and TRBJ2-5 for the parts outside the CDR3, the full variable domain is EAGVAQSPRYKIIEKRQSVAFWCNPISGHATLYWYQQILGQGPKLLIQFQNNGVVDDSQLPKDRFSAERLKGVDSTLKIQPAKLEDSAVYLCASSPGAVSRTQYFGPGTRLLVL.

This clonotype was detected ten times or more. V gene TRBV11-2 combines with J gene TRBJ2-1; either TRBD1 or TRBD2 may supply D (5 bases each). Per the germline V gene, CDR1 is SGHAT and CDR2 is FQNNGV. This CDR3 spans 11 amino acids. V was clipped by 4 bases and J by 10 bases, with 8 bases between them. DNA for the CDR3: TGTGCCAGCAGCTATGGGACGGAGCAGTTCTTC. Its translation is CASSYGTEQFF. Full variable domain (missing parts from reference TRBV11-2 and TRBJ2-1): EAGVAQSPRYKIIEKRQSVAFWCNPISGHATLYWYQQILGQGPKLLIQFQNNGVVDDSQLPKDRFSAERLKGVDSTLKIQPAKLEDSAVYLCASSYGTEQFFGPGTRLTVL.

This clonotype was counted many times. The V gene is TRBV11-1, the J gene TRBJ1-1, with D possibly being TRBD1 (6 bases). Germline values: CDR1 SGHAT, CDR2 FQDESV (reference sequence). This CDR3 region has 14 residues. V was shortened by 5 bases and J by 6 bases, with 16 bases between the two germline ends. The CDR3 loop reads CASSLSRTDAEAFF. The CDR3 DNA is TGTGCCAGCAGCCTCTCGCGGACAGACGCTGAAGCTTTCTTT.

This clonotype came up a few times. This chain joins TRBV24-1 and TRBJ1-1; D is perhaps TRBD1 (6 bases). The CDR3 is made up of 14 amino acids. The V end was cut by 8 bases, the J end by 5 bases, with 17 bases between. The V gene's germline CDR1 is KGHDR and CDR2 SFDVKD. CDR3 sequence reads: CATMGTRGGTEAFF. In nucleotides, the CDR3 is TGTGCCACCATGGGGACCAGGGGAGGAACTGAAGCTTTCTTT.

The chain couples TRBV6-2 or TRBV6-3 to TRBJ2-2; no firm D call. There are 13 residues in the CDR3. From germline, CDR1 is MNHEY and CDR2 SVGEGT. V lost 4 bases, J lost 5 bases, and 8 bases lay in between. The CDR3 DNA sequence: TGTGCCAGCAGTTTCCCGGAGACCGGGGAGCTGTTTTTT. Protein product: CASSFPETGELFF.

This clonotype was seen ten or more times. The chain joins TRBV5-4 to TRBJ2-1; 7 bases are shared with TRBD1. The DNA end lines up better with TRBJ2-5; the J call may be wrong. In germline, CDR1 is SGHNT, CDR2 YYREEE (reference sequence). The CDR3 runs to 14 residues. The CDR3 here is CASSSGTDPSAQYF. The CDR3 DNA reads TGTGCCAGCAGCTCCGGGACAGATCCCTCGGCCCAGTACTTC.

This clonotype was counted many times. The gene calls are TRBV11-2 and TRBJ2-1; 7 bases line up with TRBD2. This CDR3 has 18 residues. The V gene's germline CDR1 is SGHAT and CDR2 FQNNGV. V lost 9 bases to trimming and J lost 5 bases; unmatched junction nucleotides: 22. The CDR3 bases are TGTGCCAGGACCCCCAACACCCGGATGTGGCTAGCGGACAATGAGCAGTTCTTC. Encoded protein: CARTPNTRMWLADNEQFF. Filled out from reference TRBV11-2 and TRBJ2-1, the complete variable domain reads EAGVAQSPRYKIIEKRQSVAFWCNPISGHATLYWYQQILGQGPKLLIQFQNNGVVDDSQLPKDRFSAERLKGVDSTLKIQPAKLEDSAVYLCARTPNTRMWLADNEQFFGPGTRLTVL.

This clonotype was detected only a few times. V usage is TRBV7-9 and J usage is TRBJ2-1; D might be TRBD2 (6 bases). CDR1 SEHNR and CDR2 FQNEAQ come from the germline V gene (reference sequence). This CDR3 spans 16 amino acids. V gave up 11 bases and J gave up 0 bases, with 20 bases separating them. In DNA, the CDR3 is TGTGCCGGGTCCTCCGCGGGGCTTTCCTCCTACAATGAGCAGTTCTTC. It is translated as CAGSSAGLSSYNEQFF.

The chain joins TRBV20-1 to TRBJ1-5, with D possibly TRBD1 on 5 matching bases. The germline V and J ends were trimmed by 4 bases and 0 bases, with 10 bases remaining between them. Per the germline V gene, CDR1 is DFQATT and CDR2 is SNEGSKA (reference sequence). CDR3 size: 14 residues. CDR3 loop: CSAKGTVSNQPQHF. In DNA, the CDR3 is TGCAGTGCTAAAGGGACCGTTAGCAATCAGCCCCAGCATTTT.

V usage is TRBV12-5 and J usage is TRBJ1-3; 9 bases line up with TRBD1. CDR3 length equals 17 residues. The V and J ends lost 3 bases and 7 bases, in that order; junction bases with no gene match: 13. Germline CDR1 LGHNT, CDR2 FRNRAP. The CDR3 nucleotides read TGTGCTAGTGGTTTCGTTCCTCCGGGACAGGGACGTAACACCATATATTTT. Translated, it gives CASGFVPPGQGRNTIYF.

This chain uses TRBV4-1 with TRBJ2-5, with TRBD2 as a possible D gene (5 bases). The CDR3 contains 14 residues. V was pared by 2 bases and J by 4 bases, with 11 bases between. The germline V gene encodes CDR1 MGHRA and CDR2 YSYEKL. Here the CDR3 DNA reads TGCGCCAGCAGCCAACTAGCATGGCTAGAGACCCAGTACTTC. Translation: CASSQLAWLETQYF.

This clonotype has at least ten counts. V is TRBV7-9 and J is TRBJ2-3; perhaps D is TRBD1 or TRBD2 (5 bases each). CDR3 length: 14 amino acids. Germline V gene data show CDR1 as SEHNR and CDR2 as FQNEAQ (reference sequence). V lost 4 bases and J lost 3, with 11 bases in between. In DNA form, the CDR3 reads TGTGCCAGCAGCTCCGGGACCTTAACAGATACGCAGTATTTT. Its protein product is CASSSGTLTDTQYF.

This clonotype was recorded many times. The chain couples TRBV20-1 to TRBJ1-4; tentative D call: TRBD1 (6 bases). The length of the CDR3 is 14 residues. Germline V lookup: CDR1 DFQATT, CDR2 SNEGSKA (reference sequence). Trimming cost V 5 bases and J 5 bases, with 15 bases left between them. The CDR3 nucleotides are TGCAGTGCTCGCGGGGGGGGCTCAAATGAAAAACTGTTTTTT. Its protein product is CSARGGGSNEKLFF.

The rearrangement uses TRBV10-3 and TRBJ1-2, with D unclear. Germline CDR1 is ENHRY and CDR2 is SYGVKD. V lost 2 bases and J lost 5, with 3 bases in between. There are 11 residues in the CDR3. CDR3 bases: TGTGCCATCAGTGAGGTTTATGGCTACACCTTC. This codes for CAISEVYGYTF.

Comments on this clonotype: Possible read error: a much larger clone is one base away. The chain has TRBV24-1 and TRBJ2-3; TRBD2 agrees at 8 bases. The CDR3 spans 15 residues. Germline values: CDR1 KGHDR, CDR2 SFDVKD. This chain's CDR3 is CATSDERGNTDTRYF. The CDR3 bases are TGTGCCACCAGTGATGAGCGGGGGAACACAGATACGCGGTATTTT.

This clonotype was counted many times. The chain combines TRBV20-1 with TRBJ2-3; possibly TRBD1 for D (5 bases). The CDR3 is made up of 14 amino acids. Germline CDR1 and CDR2: DFQATT and SNEGSKA (reference sequence). V lost 3 bases to trimming and J lost 2 bases, with 12 bases between them. DNA of the CDR3: TGCAGTGCTAGTTGGGGCGGAACCACAGATACGCAGTATTTT. Protein product: CSASWGGTTDTQYF.

This clonotype was picked up a small number of times. The rearrangement uses TRBV20-1 and TRBJ2-1; possibly TRBD2 for D (7 bases). Germline V lookup: CDR1 DFQATT, CDR2 SNEGSKA (reference sequence). The germline V and J ends were trimmed by 5 bases and 4 bases, with 18 bases remaining between them. The CDR3 runs 15 residues. CDR3 nucleotides: TGCAGTGCTGCCCCTGTAGGGGGGGCGTACAATGAGCAGTTCTTC. Residues: CSAAPVGGAYNEQFF.